The TCR beta chain described here comes from a study of post-analysis software for immune sequencing data. Whole-study results and caveats: Five or six TRBV segments were significantly more frequent in patients than in controls. TRBV5-6, TRBV5-1 and TRBV20-1 were among these segments. Significantly lower normalized Chao1 diversity was seen in multiple sclerosis patients than in controls.

There are 11 residues in the CDR3. Per germline, CDR1 SQVTM and CDR2 ANQGSEA. The V end lost 2 bases, the J end lost 6 bases, and 7 bases lay between the germline ends. There are many counts of this clonotype. Antigen unknown. Carried by the TCR beta cDNA libraries were unique molecular identifiers. TCRdb called the PCR reads again in MiXCR, with one record for every CDR3 protein. The sample has 180,000 or so distinct CDR3 sequences, roughly 30% seen once. The chain combines TRBV29-1 with TRBJ1-2, with D hard to call. The origin of this receptor is a girl under 18 with multiple sclerosis. The sequenced material came from blood. The chain's CDR3 is CSVELDNGYTF. CDR3 DNA: TGCAGCGTTGAATTGGATAATGGCTACACCTTC.